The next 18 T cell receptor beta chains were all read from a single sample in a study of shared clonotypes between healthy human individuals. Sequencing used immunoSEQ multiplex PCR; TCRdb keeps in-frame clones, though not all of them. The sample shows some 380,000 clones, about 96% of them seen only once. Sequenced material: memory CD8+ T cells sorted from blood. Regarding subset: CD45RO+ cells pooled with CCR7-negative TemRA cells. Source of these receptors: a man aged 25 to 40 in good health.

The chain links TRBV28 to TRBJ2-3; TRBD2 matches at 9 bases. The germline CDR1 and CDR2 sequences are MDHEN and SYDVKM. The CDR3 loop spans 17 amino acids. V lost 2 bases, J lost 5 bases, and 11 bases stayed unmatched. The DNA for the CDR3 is TGTGCCAGCAGTTTAGGTTACCGCGGGAGGGCTGGAGATACGCAGTATTTT. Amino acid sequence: CASSLGYRGRAGDTQYF.

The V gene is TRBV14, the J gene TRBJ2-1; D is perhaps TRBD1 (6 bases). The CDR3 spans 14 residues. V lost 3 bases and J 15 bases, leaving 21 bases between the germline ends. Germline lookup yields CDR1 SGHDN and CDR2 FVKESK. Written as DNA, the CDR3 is TGTGCCAGCAGCCAGGGAGCACTCGGCGTGGGGGCGTTCTTC. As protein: CASSQGALGVGAFF.

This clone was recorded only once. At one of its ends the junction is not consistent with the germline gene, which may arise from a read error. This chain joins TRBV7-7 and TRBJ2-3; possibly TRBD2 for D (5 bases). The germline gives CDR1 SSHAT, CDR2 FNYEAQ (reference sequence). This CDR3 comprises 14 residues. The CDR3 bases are TGTGCTAGCAGCTTAGGCGGGTATGCAGATACGCAGTATTTT. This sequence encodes CASSLGGYADTQYF.

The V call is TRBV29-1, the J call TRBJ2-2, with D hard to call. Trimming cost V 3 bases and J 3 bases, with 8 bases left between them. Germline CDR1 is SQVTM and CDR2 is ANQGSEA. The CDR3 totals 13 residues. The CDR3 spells CSVDYGDTGELFF. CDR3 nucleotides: TGCAGCGTTGATTACGGAGACACCGGGGAGCTGTTTTTT.

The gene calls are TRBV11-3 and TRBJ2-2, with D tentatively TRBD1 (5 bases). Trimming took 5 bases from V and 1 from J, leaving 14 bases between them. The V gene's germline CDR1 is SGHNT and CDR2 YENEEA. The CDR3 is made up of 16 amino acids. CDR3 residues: CASSPNRRGNTGELFF. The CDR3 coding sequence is TGTGCCAGCAGCCCAAACAGGCGAGGGAACACCGGGGAGCTGTTTTTT.

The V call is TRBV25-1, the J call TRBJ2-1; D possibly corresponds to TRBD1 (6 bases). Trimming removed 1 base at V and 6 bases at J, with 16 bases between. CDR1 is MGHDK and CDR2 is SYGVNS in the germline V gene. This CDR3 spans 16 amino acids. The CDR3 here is CASSESRPRGGNEQFF. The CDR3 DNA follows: TGTGCCAGCAGTGAATCCCGGCCTAGAGGGGGCAATGAGCAGTTCTTC.

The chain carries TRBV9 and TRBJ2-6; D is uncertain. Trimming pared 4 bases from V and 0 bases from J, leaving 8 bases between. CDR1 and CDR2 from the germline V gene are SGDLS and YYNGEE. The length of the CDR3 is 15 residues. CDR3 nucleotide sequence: TGTGCCAGCAGCTCACGGATCTCTGGGGCCAACGTCCTGACTTTC. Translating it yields CASSSRISGANVLTF.

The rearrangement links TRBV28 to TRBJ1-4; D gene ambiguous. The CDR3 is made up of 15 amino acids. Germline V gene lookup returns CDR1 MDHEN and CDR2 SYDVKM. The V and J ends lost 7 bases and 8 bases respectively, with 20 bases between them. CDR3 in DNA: TGTGCCAGCACTCCTCCTGGGCGTCCCGGCGAAAAACTGTTTTTT. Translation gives CASTPPGRPGEKLFF. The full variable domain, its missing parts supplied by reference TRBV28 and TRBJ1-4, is DVKVTQSSRYLVKRTGEKVFLECVQDMDHENMFWYRQDPGLGLRLIYFSYDVKMKEKGDIPEGYSVSREKKERFSLILESASTNQTSMYLCASTPPGRPGEKLFFGSGTQLSVL.

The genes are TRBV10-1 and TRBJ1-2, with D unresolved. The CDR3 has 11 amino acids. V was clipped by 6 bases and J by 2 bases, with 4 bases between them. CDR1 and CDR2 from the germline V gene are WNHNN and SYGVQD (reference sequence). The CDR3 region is CASRQNYGYTF. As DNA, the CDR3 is TGCGCCAGCAGACAGAACTATGGCTACACCTTC.

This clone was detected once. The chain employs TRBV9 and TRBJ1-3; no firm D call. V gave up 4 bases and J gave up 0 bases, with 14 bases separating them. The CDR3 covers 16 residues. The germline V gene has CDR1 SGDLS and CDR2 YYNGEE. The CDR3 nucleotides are TGTGCCAGCAGCCCTCCTGAACTGTTCTCTGGAAACACCATATATTTT. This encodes CASSPPELFSGNTIYF.

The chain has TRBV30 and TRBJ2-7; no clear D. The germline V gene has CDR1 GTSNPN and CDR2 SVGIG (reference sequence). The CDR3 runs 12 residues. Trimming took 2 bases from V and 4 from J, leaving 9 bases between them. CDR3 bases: TGTGCCTGGAGTCTCGGAAAGTACGAGCAGTACTTC. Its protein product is CAWSLGKYEQYF.

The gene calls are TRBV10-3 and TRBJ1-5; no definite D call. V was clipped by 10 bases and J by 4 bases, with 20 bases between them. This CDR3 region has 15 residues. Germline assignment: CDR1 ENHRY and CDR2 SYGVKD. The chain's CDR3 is CATLEGDHWNQPQHF. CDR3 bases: TGTGCCACCTTAGAGGGTGATCATTGGAATCAGCCCCAGCATTTT.

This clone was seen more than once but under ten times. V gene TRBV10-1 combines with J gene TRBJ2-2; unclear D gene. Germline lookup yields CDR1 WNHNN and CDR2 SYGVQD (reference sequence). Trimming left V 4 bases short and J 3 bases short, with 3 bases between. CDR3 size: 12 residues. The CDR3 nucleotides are TGCGCCAGCAGTGGACACACCGGGGAGCTGTTTTTT. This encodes CASSGHTGELFF.

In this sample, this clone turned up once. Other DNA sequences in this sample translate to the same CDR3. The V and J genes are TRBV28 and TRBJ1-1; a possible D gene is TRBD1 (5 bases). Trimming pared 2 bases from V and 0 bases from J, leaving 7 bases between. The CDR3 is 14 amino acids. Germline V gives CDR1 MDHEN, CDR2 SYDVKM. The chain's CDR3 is CASSLGGMNTEAFF. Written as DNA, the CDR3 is TGTGCCAGCAGTTTAGGGGGAATGAACACTGAAGCTTTCTTT. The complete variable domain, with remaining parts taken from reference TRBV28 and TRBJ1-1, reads DVKVTQSSRYLVKRTGEKVFLECVQDMDHENMFWYRQDPGLGLRLIYFSYDVKMKEKGDIPEGYSVSREKKERFSLILESASTNQTSMYLCASSLGGMNTEAFFGQGTRLTVV.

The CDR3 bases are TGTGCCAGCAGCCCAGACCCCCTGACAGTAGCCAAAAACATTCAGTACTTC. It translates to CASSPDPLTVAKNIQYF. The chain recombines TRBV11-2 with TRBJ2-4; a weak D match, TRBD1 (5 bases). CDR3 length equals 17 residues. CDR1 and CDR2 from the germline V gene are SGHAT and FQNNGV. V shed 5 bases and J shed 0 bases, with 17 bases lying between them.

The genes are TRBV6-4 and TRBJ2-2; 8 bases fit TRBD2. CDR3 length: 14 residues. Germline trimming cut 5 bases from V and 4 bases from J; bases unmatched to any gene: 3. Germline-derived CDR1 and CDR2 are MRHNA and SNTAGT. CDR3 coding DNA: TGTGCCAGCAGTTCCGGGACTAGCACCGGGGAGCTGTTTTTT. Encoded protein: CASSSGTSTGELFF.

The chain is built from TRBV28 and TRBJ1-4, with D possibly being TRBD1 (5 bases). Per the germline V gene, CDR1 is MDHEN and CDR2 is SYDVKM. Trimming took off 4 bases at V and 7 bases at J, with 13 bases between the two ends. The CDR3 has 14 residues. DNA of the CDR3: TGTGCCAGCAGTTCCCTACTTGGGGGTGAAAAACTGTTTTTT. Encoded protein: CASSSLLGGEKLFF. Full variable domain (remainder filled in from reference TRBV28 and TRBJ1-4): DVKVTQSSRYLVKRTGEKVFLECVQDMDHENMFWYRQDPGLGLRLIYFSYDVKMKEKGDIPEGYSVSREKKERFSLILESASTNQTSMYLCASSSLLGGEKLFFGSGTQLSVL.

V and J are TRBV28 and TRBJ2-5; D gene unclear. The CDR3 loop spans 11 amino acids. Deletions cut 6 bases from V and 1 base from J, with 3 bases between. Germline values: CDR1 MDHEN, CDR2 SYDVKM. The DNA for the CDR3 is TGTGCCAGCAGCGCCCAAGAGACCCAGTACTTC. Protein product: CASSAQETQYF.